This is a list of T cell receptor beta chains from one sample in a study of T cells in localized non-small cell lung cancer. Data came from immunoSEQ multiplex PCR; TCRdb stores just in-frame clones and leaves some out. The data show roughly 26,000 clones, roughly 90% seen once. The source was peripheral blood, collected before any cancer treatment. The source is a female donor at least 60 years old with stage II squamous cell lung carcinoma. Both conserved end residues are part of each CDR3. The D gene is left open where the match is weak. Only part of the rows carry a size: once, few, many, or a class if the clone is expanded.

>TRBV5-1|NA|NA|TRBJ2-3
CASSWNVFGGSQYF
TGCGCCAGCAGCTGGAATGTGTTTGGGGGCTCGCAGTATTTT
>TRBV29-1|NA|NA|TRBJ1-1
CSVLDVGTEAFF
TGCAGCGTTCTGGACGTGGGCACTGAAGCTTTCTTT
>TRBV5-1|NA|once|TRBJ2-7
CASSLEQSYEQYF
TGCGCCAGCAGCTTGGAACAGAGCTACGAGCAGTACTTC
>TRBV10-3|NA|NA|TRBJ2-7
CAINQAGTYEQYF
TGTGCCATCAACCAAGCGGGCACCTACGAGCAGTACTTC
>TRBV5-6|TRBD1|once|TRBJ1-2
CASSGWTGLGGYTF
TGTGCCAGCAGCGGGTGGACAGGGTTGGGCGGCTACACCTTC
>TRBV2|NA|NA|TRBJ1-5
CASSEGPRVRGNQPQHF
TGTGCCAGCAGTGAAGGGCCCAGGGTCCGGGGAAATCAGCCCCAGCATTTT
>TRBV6-1|NA|NA|TRBJ2-5
CASSAPRTQYF
TGTGCCAGCAGTGCCCCGCGGACCCAGTACTTC
>TRBV5-1|TRBD1|NA|TRBJ1-5
CASSVGGPNQPQHF
TGCGCCAGCAGTGTAGGGGGCCCCAATCAGCCCCAGCATTTT
>TRBV7-3|TRBD1|NA|TRBJ2-2
CASSPGQGNTGELFF
TGTGCCAGCAGCCCGGGACAGGGAAACACCGGGGAGCTGTTTTTT
>TRBV5-1|NA|NA|TRBJ2-5
CASSERPGHQETQYF
TGCGCCAGCAGCGAACGGCCGGGACACCAAGAGACCCAGTACTTC
>TRBV7-6|NA|NA|TRBJ2-7
CASSPGQMYEQYF
TGTGCCAGCAGCCCCGGACAGATGTACGAGCAGTACTTC
>TRBV28|NA|NA|TRBJ1-6
CASSFSQGNSPLHF
TGTGCCAGCAGTTTCTCGCAGGGTAATTCACCCCTCCACTTT
>TRBV7-2|NA|NA|TRBJ2-6
CASSLGRAARMTGANVLTF
TGTGCCAGCAGCTTAGGTCGAGCAGCCAGAATGACTGGGGCCAACGTCCTGACTTTC
>TRBV7-3|NA|NA|TRBJ1-1
CASSLSAGKVFF
TGTGCCAGCAGCTTAAGTGCAGGGAAGGTTTTCTTT
>TRBV5-5|TRBD2|NA|TRBJ2-3
CASSLEGTSVTRFTDTQYF
TGTGCCAGCAGCTTGGAGGGGACTAGCGTGACGCGATTCACAGATACGCAGTATTTT
>TRBV5-1|NA|NA|TRBJ2-1
CASSPSRISNEQFF
TGCGCCAGCAGCCCTTCTAGGATTAGCAATGAGCAGTTCTTC
>TRBV14|TRBD1|NA|TRBJ1-2
CASSQGQGVYGYTF
TGTGCCAGCAGCCAAGGTCAGGGGGTCTATGGCTACACCTTC
>TRBV9|TRBD1|NA|TRBJ1-2
CASSPGTGDNTF
TGTGCCAGCAGCCCCGGGACAGGGGACAACACCTTC
>TRBV19|TRBD2|NA|TRBJ2-7
CASSTRTSGYEQYF
TGTGCCAGTAGTACCCGGACTAGCGGGTACGAGCAGTACTTC
>TRBV2|NA|NA|TRBJ2-1
CATERPGGAYNEQFF
TGTGCCACCGAAAGACCCGGGGGTGCCTACAATGAGCAGTTCTTC
>TRBV5-1|TRBD1|NA|TRBJ2-7
CASSLLQGLGGYYEQYF
TGCGCCAGCAGCTTACTTCAAGGATTAGGGGGCTACTACGAGCAGTACTTC
>TRBV4-2|NA|NA|TRBJ2-5
CASSPPGAKAQYF
TGTGCCAGCAGCCCTCCAGGGGCGAAGGCCCAGTACTTC
>TRBV6-4|TRBD2|once|TRBJ2-1
CASSDQSGSAYNEQFF
TGTGCCAGCAGTGATCAAAGCGGGAGTGCCTACAATGAGCAGTTCTTC
>TRBV5-1|TRBD1|NA|TRBJ2-2
CASSPTGGSGELFF
TGCGCCAGCAGCCCGACAGGGGGTAGCGGGGAGCTGTTTTTT
>TRBV30|NA|NA|TRBJ1-1
CAWSQQAEAFF
TGTGCCTGGAGTCAACAGGCCGAAGCTTTCTTT
>TRBV2|NA|NA|TRBJ2-5
CASNRGPPEPQYF
TGTGCCAGCAACCGGGGTCCACCGGAGCCCCAGTACTTC
>TRBV15|NA|NA|TRBJ1-5
CATSRPTYSNQPQHF
TGTGCCACCAGCAGACCTACATATAGCAATCAGCCCCAGCATTTT
>TRBV13|TRBD1|NA|TRBJ2-1
CASSAGQGGSYNEQFF
TGTGCCAGCAGCGCCGGACAGGGGGGCTCCTACAATGAGCAGTTCTTC
>TRBV19|TRBD2|NA|TRBJ2-1
CASRRTSGSLNEQFF
TGTGCCAGTAGGAGGACTAGCGGGAGTTTGAATGAGCAGTTCTTC
>TRBV28|TRBD1|NA|TRBJ1-2
CASSLPGTGGLLGYTF
TGTGCCAGCAGTTTGCCCGGGACAGGGGGTTTGCTTGGCTACACCTTC
>TRBV2|NA|NA|TRBJ2-2
CAGRRSNTGELFF
TGTGCCGGGAGGCGCTCGAACACCGGGGAGCTGTTTTTT
>TRBV5-5|NA|NA|TRBJ2-7
CASSLAPRGGFYEQYF
TGTGCCAGCAGCTTGGCGCCCAGAGGGGGTTTCTACGAGCAGTACTTC
>TRBV5-4|NA|once|TRBJ1-5
CASSLTGSNQPQHF
TGTGCCAGCAGCTTGACAGGATCCAATCAGCCCCAGCATTTT
>TRBV7-2|NA|NA|TRBJ2-1
CASSLAGSSYNEQFF
TGTGCCAGCAGCTTAGCGGGGAGCTCCTACAATGAGCAGTTCTTC
>TRBV19|NA|NA|TRBJ2-1
CATTPDRPYNEQFF
TGTGCCACCACCCCGGACAGACCCTACAATGAGCAGTTCTTC
>TRBV6-6|NA|NA|TRBJ1-3
CASSPGTVGNTIYF
TGTGCCAGCAGCCCCGGGACCGTTGGAAACACCATATATTTT
>TRBV6-5|TRBD2|NA|TRBJ2-1
CASSYNLAETYNEQFF
TGTGCCAGCAGTTACAATCTAGCGGAAACCTACAATGAGCAGTTCTTC
>TRBV4-1|NA|NA|TRBJ2-3
CASSQGSGEGPLAQYF
TGCGCCAGCAGCCAAGGGTCAGGGGAAGGACCATTAGCGCAGTATTTT
>TRBV5-1|NA|NA|TRBJ1-1
CASSLDGHLAEAFF
TGCGCCAGCAGCTTGGACGGTCATTTAGCTGAAGCTTTCTTT
>TRBV18|NA|NA|TRBJ2-5
CASSPVAEETQYF
TGTGCCAGCTCACCGGTTGCTGAAGAGACCCAGTACTTC
>TRBV7-8|NA|NA|TRBJ2-5
CASSSDGFQETQYF
TGTGCCAGCAGCTCGGACGGCTTCCAAGAGACCCAGTACTTC
>TRBV7-3|NA|once|TRBJ2-1
CASSLSMNNEQFF
TGTGCCAGCAGCTTATCGATGAACAATGAGCAGTTCTTC
>TRBV12-5|NA|once|TRBJ2-5
CASAITVGGGKETQYF
TGTGCTAGTGCCATCACCGTAGGTGGGGGAAAAGAGACCCAGTACTTC
>TRBV30|NA|few|TRBJ1-1
CAWSGEGSGNTEAFF
TGTGCCTGGAGTGGGGAGGGATCGGGGAACACTGAAGCTTTCTTT
>TRBV12-5|NA|NA|TRBJ2-5
CASGPGMVPRQETQYF
TGTGCTAGTGGTCCCGGTATGGTTCCGCGCCAAGAGACCCAGTACTTC
>TRBV5-1|NA|NA|TRBJ1-1
CASSLSSLMNTEAFF
TGCGCCAGCAGCTTGAGTAGTCTCATGAACACTGAAGCTTTCTTT
>TRBV5-1|NA|NA|TRBJ2-7
CASSAQQGTYEQYF
TGCGCCAGCAGCGCCCAACAGGGAACATACGAGCAGTACTTC
>TRBV5-5|NA|NA|TRBJ1-6
CASSLAGGGYSPLHF
TGTGCCAGCAGCTTGGCGGGTGGAGGCTATTCACCCCTCCACTTT
>TRBV5-8|TRBD1|NA|TRBJ2-1
CASRGTGAYNEQFF
TGTGCCAGCCGCGGGACAGGGGCCTACAATGAGCAGTTCTTC
>TRBV30|NA|NA|TRBJ2-7
CAWTDRTSSYEQYF
TGTGCCTGGACCGACAGGACGAGCTCCTACGAGCAGTACTTC
>TRBV6-5|NA|once|TRBJ2-1
CASSYGFLNEQFF
TGTGCCAGCAGTTACGGGTTTTTGAATGAGCAGTTCTTC
>TRBV5-1|TRBD2|once|TRBJ2-5
CASSPGTSGTAVETQYF
TGCGCCAGCAGCCCCGGGACTAGCGGGACCGCCGTCGAGACCCAGTACTTC
>TRBV5-6|TRBD1|NA|TRBJ1-5
CASSSQSDRGLGNQPQHF
TGTGCCAGCAGCTCACAAAGTGACAGGGGGCTAGGAAATCAGCCCCAGCATTTT
>TRBV5-1|NA|NA|TRBJ2-5
CASSGRETQYF
TGCGCCAGCAGCGGTCGGGAGACCCAGTACTTC